A single sample is the source of the 2 T cell receptor beta chains below, sequenced in a study of blood T cell repertoires in COVID-19. Clones were sequenced by immunoSEQ multiplex PCR, and TCRdb holds only the in-frame ones, with some missing. The sample yields roughly 160,000 clones, 65% to 90% seen once. Sequencing was carried out using peripheral blood. These receptor sequences come from a man aged 60 to 75 with acute or convalescent COVID-19.

V gene TRBV24-1 combines with J gene TRBJ2-7; TRBD2 matches at 9 bases. Germline V gene lookup returns CDR1 KGHDR and CDR2 SFDVKD. The CDR3 runs 17 residues. The J segment lost 5 bases and the V segment lost 9 bases, leaving 19 bases of the junction unmatched. The DNA of the CDR3 is TGTGCCACCCCCCTCCCAATTGTAGCGGGAGACATGGACGAGCAGTACTTC. It yields the protein CATPLPIVAGDMDEQYF.

The sample holds a few counts of this clone. This chain joins TRBV10-3 and TRBJ1-2, with 7 bases that match TRBD1. CDR1 and CDR2 from the germline V gene are ENHRY and SYGVKD. Trimming at V came to 11 bases and at J to 4 bases, leaving 13 bases not matched to a gene. The CDR3 spans 14 residues. In DNA form, the CDR3 reads TGTGCCGTCCAAGGTACAGGGGAGGTCTATGGCTACACCTTC. It encodes CAVQGTGEVYGYTF.